Below are 13 T cell receptor beta chains sequenced from a single sample in a study of cytomegalovirus exposure and HLA in healthy donors. Primers for the PCR totalled 60 Vbeta and 13 Jbeta. TCRdb's table, derived via immunoSEQ multiplex PCR, lists solely in-frame clones and lacks some. The top ten hold around 1.8% of the sample, which has 95,000 to 150,000 clones, about 80% seen once. The sample taken for sequencing was PBMCs. These receptors all stem from a man younger than 35 in good health and CMV-seronegative.

The chain is built from TRBV9 and TRBJ1-1; D uncertain. Looked up from germline, CDR1 is SGDLS and CDR2 is YYNGEE. The CDR3 totals 13 residues. The ends were cut back, 4 bases at V and 2 bases at J, with 9 bases in the middle. CDR3 nucleotide sequence: TGTGCCAGCAGCTTAGCAGTTAACACTGAAGCTTTCTTT. The encoded protein is CASSLAVNTEAFF.

In this sample, this clone turned up once. This rearrangement joins TRBV7-9 to TRBJ2-5; 8 positions agree with TRBD2. CDR1 is SEHNR, CDR2 FQNEAQ, per germline (reference sequence). The CDR3 totals 16 residues. V lost 4 bases, J lost 0 bases, and 7 bases stayed unmatched. The CDR3: CASSYRGGTYQETQYF. The CDR3 DNA reads as TGTGCCAGCAGCTATCGGGGGGGGACGTACCAAGAGACCCAGTACTTC.

Here the CDR3 reads CASSEFRQGVATEAFF. CDR3 nucleotides: TGTGCCAGCAGTGAATTCAGGCAGGGGGTGGCCACTGAAGCTTTCTTT. V and J are TRBV25-1 and TRBJ1-1; TRBD1 agrees at 7 bases. The CDR3 has 16 residues. V trimming: 1 base; J trimming: 4 bases; junction bases outside the gene matches: 9. From germline, CDR1 is MGHDK and CDR2 SYGVNS.

This clone was observed once. V usage is TRBV6-5 and J usage is TRBJ2-2; TRBD1 is a possible D gene (6 bases). Germline V gene data show CDR1 as MNHEY and CDR2 as SVGAGI. The CDR3 totals 14 residues. V lost 5 bases and J 6 bases, leaving 13 bases between the germline ends. The CDR3 DNA is TGTGCCAGCAGTCAAACAGGGTCTTCCGGGGAGCTGTTTTTT. Residues: CASSQTGSSGELFF.

This chain connects TRBV18 to TRBJ1-1; D call uncertain. V shed 3 bases and J shed 2 bases, with 10 bases lying between them. This CDR3 spans 14 amino acids. Germline V gene data show CDR1 as KGHSH and CDR2 as LQKENI. CDR3 in amino acids: CASSPQRENTEAFF. The CDR3 DNA reads TGTGCCAGCTCACCGCAGCGGGAAAACACTGAAGCTTTCTTT. The full variable domain, in which reference TRBV18 and TRBJ1-1 provide the parts outside the CDR3, is NAGVMQNPRHLVRRRGQEARLRCSPMKGHSHVYWYRQLPEEGLKFMVYLQKENIIDESGMPKERFSAEFPKEGPSILRIQQVVRGDSAAYFCASSPQRENTEAFFGQGTRLTVV.

Concerning this clone itself: A read error may produce the germline difference seen at one junction end. The chain couples TRBV7-9 to TRBJ1-2; a weak D match, TRBD1 (6 bases). The CDR3 contains 12 residues. Germline CDR1 is SEHNR and CDR2 is FQNEAQ (reference sequence). CDR3 sequence reads: CSSSFGQHGYTF. CDR3 in DNA: TGTTCCAGCAGCTTCGGACAGCATGGCTACACCTTC.

The V call is TRBV10-3, the J call TRBJ1-5; a possible D gene is TRBD1 (5 bases). The CDR3 extends over 12 amino acids. From germline, CDR1 is ENHRY and CDR2 SYGVKD. V lost 5 bases and J lost 5, with 7 bases in between. Here the CDR3 reads CAISSTDQPQHF. DNA for the CDR3: TGTGCCATCAGTTCGACAGATCAGCCCCAGCATTTT.

This CDR3 reads CSVGRQQGQPYF. The CDR3 DNA sequence: TGCAGCGTTGGGCGCCAGCAGGGACAGCCGTACTTC. The chain has TRBV29-1 and TRBJ2-5; 7 bases agree with TRBD1. Germline CDR1 is SQVTM and CDR2 is ANQGSEA. The CDR3 consists of 12 residues. V was pared by 4 bases and J by 13 bases, with 12 bases of the junction left unmatched.

In its sample, this clone was seen a few times. The V and J genes are TRBV9 and TRBJ1-3; D gene unclear. Trimming pared 0 bases from V and 0 bases from J, leaving 7 bases between. This CDR3 spans 15 amino acids. Germline CDR1 is SGDLS and CDR2 is YYNGEE. The CDR3 coding sequence is TGTGCCAGCAGCGTAGCCGCTAGCTCTGGAAACACCATATATTTT. Protein sequence: CASSVAASSGNTIYF.

This clone was detected a few times. Within the sample, other DNA sequences also encode this same CDR3. J is TRBJ2-7 and V is TRBV2; tentatively, D is TRBD1 (6 bases). The CDR3 runs to 15 residues. CDR1 and CDR2 from the germline V gene are SNHLY and FYNNEI. V was trimmed by 6 bases and J by 2 bases, leaving 17 bases between them. The CDR3 protein is CASSQTGQSPYEQYF. As DNA, the CDR3 is TGTGCCAGCAGCCAGACCGGACAGAGCCCCTACGAGCAGTACTTC.

The chain carries TRBV28 and TRBJ1-1, with TRBD1 identical over 8 bases. Germline lookup yields CDR1 MDHEN and CDR2 SYDVKM. With 5 bases clipped from V and 7 bases from J, the junction kept 12 bases outside the gene matches. The length of the CDR3 is 15 residues. The CDR3 loop is CASSVRQGKAGEAFF. CDR3 nucleotide sequence: TGTGCCAGCAGTGTCAGACAGGGGAAAGCTGGTGAAGCTTTCTTT. Full variable domain (remainder filled in from reference TRBV28 and TRBJ1-1): DVKVTQSSRYLVKRTGEKVFLECVQDMDHENMFWYRQDPGLGLRLIYFSYDVKMKEKGDIPEGYSVSREKKERFSLILESASTNQTSMYLCASSVRQGKAGEAFFGQGTRLTVV.

This clone has only a few counts. The rearrangement links TRBV7-3 to TRBJ1-2; 10 bases are a match to TRBD1. The CDR3 consists of 17 residues. Germline CDR1 SGHTA, CDR2 FQGTGA. Unmatched junction bases numbered 12, after V lost 6 bases and J lost 2 bases. The CDR3: CASSPGQGSRGNYGYTF. The CDR3 DNA reads as TGTGCCAGCAGTCCGGGACAGGGGTCCCGGGGGAACTATGGCTACACCTTC.

The rearrangement links TRBV6-5 to TRBJ1-1; 8 bases map to TRBD1. The V gene end was trimmed by 4 bases and the J gene end by 1 base; junction bases not matched to a gene: 5. CDR1 and CDR2 from the germline V gene are MNHEY and SVGAGI. The CDR3 covers 15 residues. For the CDR3, the DNA is TGTGCCAGCAGTTCCGTAGACAGGGGGAACACTGAAGCTTTCTTT. Translating it yields CASSSVDRGNTEAFF.